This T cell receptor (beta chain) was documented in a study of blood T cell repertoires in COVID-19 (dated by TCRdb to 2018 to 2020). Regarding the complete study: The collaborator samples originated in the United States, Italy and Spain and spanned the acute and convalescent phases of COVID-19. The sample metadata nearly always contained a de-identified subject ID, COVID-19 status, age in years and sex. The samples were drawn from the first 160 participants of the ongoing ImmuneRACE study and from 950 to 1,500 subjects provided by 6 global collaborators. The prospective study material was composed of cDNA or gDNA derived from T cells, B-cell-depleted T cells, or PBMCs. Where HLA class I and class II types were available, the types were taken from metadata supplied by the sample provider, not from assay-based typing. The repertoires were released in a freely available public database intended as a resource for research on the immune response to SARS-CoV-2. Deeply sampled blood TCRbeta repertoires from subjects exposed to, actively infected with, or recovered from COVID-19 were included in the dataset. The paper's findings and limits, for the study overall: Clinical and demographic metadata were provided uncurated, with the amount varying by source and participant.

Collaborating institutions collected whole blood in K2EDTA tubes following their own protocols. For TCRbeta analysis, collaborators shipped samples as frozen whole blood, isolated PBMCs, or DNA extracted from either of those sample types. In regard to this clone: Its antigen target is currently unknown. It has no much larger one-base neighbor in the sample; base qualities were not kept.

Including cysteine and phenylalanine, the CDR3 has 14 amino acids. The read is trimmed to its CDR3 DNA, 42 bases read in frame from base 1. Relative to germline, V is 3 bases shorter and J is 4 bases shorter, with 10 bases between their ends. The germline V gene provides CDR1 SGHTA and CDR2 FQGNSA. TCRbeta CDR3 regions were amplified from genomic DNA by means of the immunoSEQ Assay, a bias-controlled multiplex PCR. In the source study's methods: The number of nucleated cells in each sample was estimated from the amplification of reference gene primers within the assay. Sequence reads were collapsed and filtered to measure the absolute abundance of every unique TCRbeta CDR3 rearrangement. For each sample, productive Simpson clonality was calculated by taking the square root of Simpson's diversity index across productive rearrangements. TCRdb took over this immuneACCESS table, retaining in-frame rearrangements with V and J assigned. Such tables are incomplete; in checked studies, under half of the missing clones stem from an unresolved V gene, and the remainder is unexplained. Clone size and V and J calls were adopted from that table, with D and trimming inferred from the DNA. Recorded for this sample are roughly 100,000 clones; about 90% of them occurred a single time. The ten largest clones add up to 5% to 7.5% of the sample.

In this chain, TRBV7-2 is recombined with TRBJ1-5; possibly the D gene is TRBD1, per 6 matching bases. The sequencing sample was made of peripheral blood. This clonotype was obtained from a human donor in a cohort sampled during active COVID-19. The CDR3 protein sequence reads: CASSLTGSNQPQHF. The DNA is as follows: TGTGCCAGCAGCTTGACAGGTTCGAATCAGCCCCAGCATTTT.